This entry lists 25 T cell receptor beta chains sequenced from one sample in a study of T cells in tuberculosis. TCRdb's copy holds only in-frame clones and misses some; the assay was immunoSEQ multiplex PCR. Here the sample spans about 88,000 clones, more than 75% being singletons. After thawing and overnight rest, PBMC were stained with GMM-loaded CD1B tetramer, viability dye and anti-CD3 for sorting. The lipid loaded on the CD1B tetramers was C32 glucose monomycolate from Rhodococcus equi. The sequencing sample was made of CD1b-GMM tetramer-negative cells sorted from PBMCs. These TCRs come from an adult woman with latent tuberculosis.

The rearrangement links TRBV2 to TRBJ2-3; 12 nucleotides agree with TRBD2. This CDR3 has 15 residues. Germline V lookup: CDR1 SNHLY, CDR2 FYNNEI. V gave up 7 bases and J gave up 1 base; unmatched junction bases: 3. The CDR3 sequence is CASNRLAGGTDTQYF. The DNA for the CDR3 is TGTGCCAGCAATCGACTAGCGGGGGGCACAGATACGCAGTATTTT.

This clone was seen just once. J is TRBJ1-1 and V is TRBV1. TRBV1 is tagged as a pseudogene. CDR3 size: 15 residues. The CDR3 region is CTSSQERGRSTEAFF. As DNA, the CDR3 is TGCACCAGCAGCCAAGAGCGGGGACGGTCCACTGAAGCTTTCTTT.

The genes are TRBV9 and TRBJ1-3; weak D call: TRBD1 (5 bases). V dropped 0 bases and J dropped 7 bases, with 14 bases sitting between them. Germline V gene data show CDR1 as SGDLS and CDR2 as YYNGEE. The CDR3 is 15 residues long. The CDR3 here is CASSVDGGYGNTIYF. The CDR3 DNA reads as TGTGCCAGCAGCGTAGACGGGGGGTACGGGAACACCATATATTTT.

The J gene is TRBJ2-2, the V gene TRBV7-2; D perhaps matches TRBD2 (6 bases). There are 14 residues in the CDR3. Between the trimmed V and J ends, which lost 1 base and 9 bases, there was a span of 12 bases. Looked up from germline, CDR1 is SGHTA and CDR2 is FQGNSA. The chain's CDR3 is CASSLGGVAWELFF. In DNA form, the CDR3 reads TGTGCCAGCAGCTTAGGGGGGGTGGCTTGGGAGCTGTTTTTT.

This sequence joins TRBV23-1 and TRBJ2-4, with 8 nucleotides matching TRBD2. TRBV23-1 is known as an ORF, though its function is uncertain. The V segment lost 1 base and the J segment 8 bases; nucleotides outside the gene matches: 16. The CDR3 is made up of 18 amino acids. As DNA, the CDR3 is TGCGCCAGCAGTCAATATAGTCGGGCCTGGCGGGGGGTCGACATTCAGTACTTC. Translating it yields CASSQYSRAWRGVDIQYF.

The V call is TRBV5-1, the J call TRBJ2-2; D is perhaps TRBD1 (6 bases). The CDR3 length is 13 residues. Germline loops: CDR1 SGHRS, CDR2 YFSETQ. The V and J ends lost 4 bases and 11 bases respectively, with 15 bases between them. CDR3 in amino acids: CASSPGQHGELFF. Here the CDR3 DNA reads TGCGCCAGCAGCCCCGGACAGCATGGAGAGCTGTTTTTT.

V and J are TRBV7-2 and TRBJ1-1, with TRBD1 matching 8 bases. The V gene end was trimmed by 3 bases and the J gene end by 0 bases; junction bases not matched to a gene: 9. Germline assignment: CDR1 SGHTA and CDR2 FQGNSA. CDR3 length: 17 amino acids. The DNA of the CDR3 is TGTGCCAGCAGCTTCTTACAGGGGGGGGGTATGAACACTGAAGCTTTCTTT. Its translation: CASSFLQGGGMNTEAFF.

This CDR3 is CASSYLAAAGSSNYGYTF. The CDR3 DNA sequence: TGTGCCAGCAGTTACCTAGCCGCGGCAGGCTCCTCTAACTATGGCTACACCTTC. The gene calls are TRBV13 and TRBJ1-2; D gene ambiguous. This CDR3 spans 18 amino acids. V shed 6 bases and J shed 0 bases, with 23 bases lying between them. The V gene's germline CDR1 is PRHDT and CDR2 FYEKMQ (reference sequence).

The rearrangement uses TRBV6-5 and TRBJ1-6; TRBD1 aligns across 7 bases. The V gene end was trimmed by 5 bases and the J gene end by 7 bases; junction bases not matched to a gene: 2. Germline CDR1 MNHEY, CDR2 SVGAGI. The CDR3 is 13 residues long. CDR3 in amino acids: CASSRDSNSPLHF. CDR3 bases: TGTGCCAGCAGTCGGGACAGCAATTCACCCCTCCACTTT.

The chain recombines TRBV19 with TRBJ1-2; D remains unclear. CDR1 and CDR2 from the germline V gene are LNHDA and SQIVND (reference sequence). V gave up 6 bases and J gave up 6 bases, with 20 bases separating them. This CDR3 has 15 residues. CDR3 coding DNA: TGTGCCAGTAGGGTGGGCGTAGGCGCTATTGATGGCTACACCTTC. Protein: CASRVGVGAIDGYTF.

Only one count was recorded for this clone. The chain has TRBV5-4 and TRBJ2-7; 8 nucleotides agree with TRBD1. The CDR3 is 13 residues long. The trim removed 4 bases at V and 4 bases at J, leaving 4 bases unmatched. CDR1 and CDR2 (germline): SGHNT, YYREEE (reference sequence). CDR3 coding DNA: TGTGCCAGCAGCCCGGACAGGGAATACGAGCAGTACTTC. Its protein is CASSPDREYEQYF.

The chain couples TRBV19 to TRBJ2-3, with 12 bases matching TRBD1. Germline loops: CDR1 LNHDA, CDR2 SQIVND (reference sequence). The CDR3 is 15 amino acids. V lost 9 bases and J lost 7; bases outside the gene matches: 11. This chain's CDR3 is CASNIGTGGSHTQYF. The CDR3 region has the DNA TGTGCCAGCAACATCGGGACAGGGGGCTCACATACGCAGTATTTT.

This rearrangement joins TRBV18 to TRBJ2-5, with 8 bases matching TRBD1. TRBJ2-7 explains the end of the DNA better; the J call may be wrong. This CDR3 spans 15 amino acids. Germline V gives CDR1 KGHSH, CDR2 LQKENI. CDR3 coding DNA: TGTGCCAGCTCACCACCATGGGACAGGAGCTACGAGCAGTACTTC. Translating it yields CASSPPWDRSYEQYF.

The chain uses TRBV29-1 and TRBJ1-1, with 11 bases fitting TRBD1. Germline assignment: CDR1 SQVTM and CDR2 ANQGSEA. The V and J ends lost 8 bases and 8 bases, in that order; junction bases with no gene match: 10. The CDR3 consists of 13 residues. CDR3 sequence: CSFWPDRGPEAFF. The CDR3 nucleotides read TGCAGCTTCTGGCCGGACAGGGGGCCGGAAGCTTTCTTT. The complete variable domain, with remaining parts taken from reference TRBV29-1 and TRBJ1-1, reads SAVISQKPSRDICQRGTSLTIQCQVDSQVTMMFWYRQQPGQSLTLIATANQGSEATYESGFVIDKFPISRPNLTFSTLTVSNMSPEDSSIYLCSFWPDRGPEAFFGQGTRLTVV.

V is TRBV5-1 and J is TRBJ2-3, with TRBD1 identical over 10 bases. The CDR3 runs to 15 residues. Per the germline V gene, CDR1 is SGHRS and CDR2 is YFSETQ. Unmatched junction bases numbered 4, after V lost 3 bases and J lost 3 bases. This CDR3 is CASSWGDRGTDTQYF. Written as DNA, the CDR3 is TGCGCCAGCAGCTGGGGGGACAGGGGAACAGATACGCAGTATTTT.

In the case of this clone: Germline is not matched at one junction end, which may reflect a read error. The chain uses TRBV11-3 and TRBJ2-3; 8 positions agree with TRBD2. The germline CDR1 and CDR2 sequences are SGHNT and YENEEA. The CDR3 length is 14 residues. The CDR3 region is CAGSNSGAGDTQYF. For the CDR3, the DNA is TGTGCCGGCAGTAATAGCGGGGCCGGGGATACGCAGTATTTT.

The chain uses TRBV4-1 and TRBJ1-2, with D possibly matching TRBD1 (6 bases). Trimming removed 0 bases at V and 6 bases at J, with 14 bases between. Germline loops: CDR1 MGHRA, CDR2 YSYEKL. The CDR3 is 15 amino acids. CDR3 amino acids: CASSQERAGANGYTF. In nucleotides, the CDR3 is TGCGCCAGCAGCCAAGAGCGGGCAGGGGCCAATGGCTACACCTTC.

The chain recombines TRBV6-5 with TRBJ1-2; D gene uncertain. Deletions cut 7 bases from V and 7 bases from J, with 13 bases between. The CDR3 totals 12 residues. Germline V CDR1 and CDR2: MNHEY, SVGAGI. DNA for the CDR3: TGTGCCAGCACCAGGTCCTTCGGTGGCTACACCTTC. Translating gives CASTRSFGGYTF.

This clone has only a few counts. The CDR3 coding sequence is TGTGCCAGAACAGGGCCTGGAAACACCATATATTTT. Translation: CARTGPGNTIYF. The V call is TRBV7-9, the J call TRBJ1-3, with a weak D call TRBD1 (6 bases). This CDR3 is built from 12 residues. Germline CDR1 SEHNR, CDR2 FQNEAQ (reference sequence). Trimming left V 9 bases short and J 2 bases short, with 8 bases between.

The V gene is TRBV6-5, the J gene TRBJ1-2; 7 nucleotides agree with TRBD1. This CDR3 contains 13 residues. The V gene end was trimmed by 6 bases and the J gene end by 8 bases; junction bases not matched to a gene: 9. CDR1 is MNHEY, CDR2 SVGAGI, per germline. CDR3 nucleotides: TGTGCCAGCAGCCAAGACAGGGTCATGGGCTACACCTTC. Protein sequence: CASSQDRVMGYTF.

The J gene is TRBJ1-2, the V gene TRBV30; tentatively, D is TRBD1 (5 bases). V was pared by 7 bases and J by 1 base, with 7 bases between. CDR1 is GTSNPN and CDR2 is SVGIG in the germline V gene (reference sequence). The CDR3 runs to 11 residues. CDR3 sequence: CAYGGNYGYTF. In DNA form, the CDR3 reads TGTGCCTACGGGGGTAACTATGGCTACACCTTC.

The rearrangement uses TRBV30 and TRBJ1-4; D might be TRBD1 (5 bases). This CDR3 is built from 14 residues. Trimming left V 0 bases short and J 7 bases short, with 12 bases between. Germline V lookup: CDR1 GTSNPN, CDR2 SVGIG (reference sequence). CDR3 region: CAWSVGGISEKLFF. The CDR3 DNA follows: TGTGCCTGGAGTGTGGGGGGAATCAGTGAAAAACTGTTTTTT. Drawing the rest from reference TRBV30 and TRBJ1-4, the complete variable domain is SQTIHQWPATLVQPVGSPLSLECTVEGTSNPNLYWYRQAAGRGLQLLFYSVGIGQISSEVPQNLSASRPQDRQFILSSKKLLLSDSGFYLCAWSVGGISEKLFFGSGTQLSVL.

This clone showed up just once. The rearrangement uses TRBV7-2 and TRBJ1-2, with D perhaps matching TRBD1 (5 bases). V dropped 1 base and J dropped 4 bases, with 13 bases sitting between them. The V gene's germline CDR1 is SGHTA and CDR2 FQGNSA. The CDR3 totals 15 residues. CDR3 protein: CASSLGAGVSYGYTF. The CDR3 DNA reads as TGTGCCAGCAGCTTAGGAGCGGGGGTGTCCTATGGCTACACCTTC. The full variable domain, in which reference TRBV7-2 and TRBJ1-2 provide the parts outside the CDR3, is GAGVSQSPSNKVTEKGKDVELRCDPISGHTALYWYRQSLGQGLEFLIYFQGNSAPDKSGLPSDRFSAERTGGSVSTLTIQRTQQEDSAVYLCASSLGAGVSYGYTFGSGTRLTVV.

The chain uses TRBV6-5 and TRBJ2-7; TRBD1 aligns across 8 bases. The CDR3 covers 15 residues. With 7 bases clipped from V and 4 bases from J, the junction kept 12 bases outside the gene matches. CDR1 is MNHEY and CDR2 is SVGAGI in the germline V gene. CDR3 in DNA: TGTGCCAGCAAAAAGACCGGGACAGGATCTTACGAGCAGTACTTC. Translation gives CASKKTGTGSYEQYF.

CDR3 coding DNA: TGTGCCAGCTCAAGGGGGGACAGGTCCGGCTACACCTTC. Encoded protein: CASSRGDRSGYTF. The chain joins TRBV6-5 to TRBJ1-2, with 8 positions matching TRBD1. In germline, CDR1 is MNHEY, CDR2 SVGAGI. The CDR3 contains 13 residues. V shed 8 bases and J 8 bases; nucleotides not matched to a gene: 10.